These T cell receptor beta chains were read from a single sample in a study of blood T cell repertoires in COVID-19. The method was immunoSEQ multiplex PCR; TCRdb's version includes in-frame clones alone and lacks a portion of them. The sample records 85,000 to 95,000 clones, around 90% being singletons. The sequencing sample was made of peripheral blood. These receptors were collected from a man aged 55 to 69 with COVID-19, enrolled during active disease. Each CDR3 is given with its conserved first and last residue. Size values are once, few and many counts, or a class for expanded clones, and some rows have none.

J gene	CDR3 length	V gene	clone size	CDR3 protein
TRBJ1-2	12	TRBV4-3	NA	CASSQVQGGYTF
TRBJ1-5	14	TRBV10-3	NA	CAISETGGRQPQHF
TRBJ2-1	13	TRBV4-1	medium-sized	CASSDPLRAEQFF
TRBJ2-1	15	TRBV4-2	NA	CASSPGLTSYNEQFF
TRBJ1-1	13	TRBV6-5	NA	CASSWDSNTEAFF
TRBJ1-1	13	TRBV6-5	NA	CASPDRGDTEAFF
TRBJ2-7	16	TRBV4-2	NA	CASSQGVGGAVYEQYF
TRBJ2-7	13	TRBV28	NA	CASSFPNRGEQYF
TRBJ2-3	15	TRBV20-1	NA	CSASRLAGGVNTQYF
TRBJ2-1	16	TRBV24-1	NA	CATSDLRTSGANEQFF
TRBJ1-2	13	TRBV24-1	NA	CATSDYDREGYTF
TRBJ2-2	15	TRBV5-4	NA	CASTSDRERDGELFF
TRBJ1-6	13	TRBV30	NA	CAWDKGQNSPLHF
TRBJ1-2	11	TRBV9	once	CASGTAYGYTF
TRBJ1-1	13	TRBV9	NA	CASSATGGSEAFF
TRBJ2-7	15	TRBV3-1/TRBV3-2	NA	CASSPAPQSSYEQYF
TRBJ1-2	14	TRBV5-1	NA	CASSRGEVGSGYTF
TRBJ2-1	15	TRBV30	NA	CAWLREGGGYNEQFF
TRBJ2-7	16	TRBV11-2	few	CASSGLFEGFSYEQYF
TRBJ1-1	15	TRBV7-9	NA	CASSPAGTGGGGAFF
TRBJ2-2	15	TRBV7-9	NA	CASSPGQGGTGELFF